The 16 T cell receptor beta chains given below trace back to one sample, sequenced in a study of T cell responses to AZD1222 COVID-19 vaccine (dated by TCRdb to the early 2020s). The time point label, as the study defines it: baseline before first vaccination. The library was prepared using the immunoSEQ multiplex PCR assay. The source is immuneACCESS, and TCRdb retained only in-frame sequences with V and J called. Part of the clones is not carried over; for the studies checked, unresolved V genes explain less than half of this, and the remainder is unexplained. Across this sample there are 100,000 or so clones, with roughly 80% seen only once. Jointly, the top ten make up about 5% of the sample. Sample: peripheral blood, taken on day 0 of AZD1222 vaccination. The source of these receptors is an adult in good health.

V and J are TRBV27 and TRBJ1-2, with 8 bases matching TRBD1. Germline loops: CDR1 MNHEY, CDR2 SMNVEV (reference sequence). This CDR3 is 17 amino acids long. J gave up 0 bases and V 5 bases, and 11 bases lay outside the gene matches. CDR3 in amino acids: CASSPKDRALANYGYTF. The DNA for the CDR3 is TGTGCCAGCAGTCCCAAGGACAGGGCCCTAGCTAACTATGGCTACACCTTC.

This chain joins TRBV10-1 and TRBJ2-4; the D is unclear. This CDR3 is built from 14 residues. Trimming stripped 0 bases from V and 2 bases from J, with 5 bases between. Germline values: CDR1 WNHNN, CDR2 SYGVQD (reference sequence). The CDR3 spells CASSESGPKNIQYF. The CDR3 DNA is TGCGCCAGCAGTGAGTCAGGGCCCAAAAACATTCAGTACTTC.

The chain is built from TRBV30 and TRBJ1-3; D unresolved. Germline CDR1 is GTSNPN and CDR2 is SVGIG (reference sequence). Between the trimmed V and J ends, which lost 0 bases and 0 bases, there was a span of 6 bases. The CDR3 has 14 amino acids. DNA for the CDR3: TGTGCCTGGAGTGTGGATCCCTCTGGAAACACCATATATTTT. Amino acids: CAWSVDPSGNTIYF.

By sample fraction, this clone is medium-sized. The chain recombines TRBV3-1 (or the pseudogene TRBV3-2) with TRBJ2-5, with D maybe TRBD2 (5 bases). Germline-derived CDR1 and CDR2 are LGHDT and YNNKEL (reference sequence). The CDR3 loop spans 15 amino acids. Trimming shortened V by 1 base and J by 6 bases, and 15 bases separated the two germline ends. The chain's CDR3 is CASSQGVRGRKTQYF. DNA of the CDR3: TGTGCCAGCAGCCAAGGAGTGAGAGGGAGAAAGACCCAGTACTTC.

The rearrangement joins TRBV19 to TRBJ2-3; unclear D gene. Germline V gives CDR1 LNHDA, CDR2 SQIVND (reference sequence). This CDR3 is built from 14 residues. The V end lost 5 bases, the J end lost 0 bases, and 9 bases lay between the germline ends. The DNA of the CDR3 is TGTGCCAGTAGTCGAGTGGCTAGCACAGATACGCAGTATTTT. Translating it yields CASSRVASTDTQYF.

The rearrangement joins TRBV19 to TRBJ2-3; TRBD2 matches 8 bases. J lost 4 bases, V lost 5 bases, and 8 bases had no gene match. Germline V gene data show CDR1 as LNHDA and CDR2 as SQIVND (reference sequence). The CDR3 is made up of 15 amino acids. The CDR3 protein is CASSSGGSRADTQYF. CDR3 DNA sequence: TGTGCCAGTAGTTCGGGGGGGAGTAGGGCAGATACGCAGTATTTT.

The CDR3 loop reads CASSSRFSGNTIYF. CDR3 nucleotide sequence: TGTGCCAGCAGCAGCAGGTTTTCTGGAAACACCATATATTTT. The chain has TRBV7-2 and TRBJ1-3, with no clear D. V was clipped by 5 bases and J by 1 base, with 9 bases between them. From germline, CDR1 is SGHTA and CDR2 FQGNSA. The length of the CDR3 is 14 residues.

The chain has TRBV5-1 and TRBJ1-2, with unresolved D. The CDR3 runs 12 residues. The germline V gene has CDR1 SGHRS and CDR2 YFSETQ. V shed 0 bases and J shed 13 bases, with 13 bases lying between them. In DNA, the CDR3 is TGCGCCAGCAGCTTGGACTACATGGGTGGCACCTTC. Amino acid sequence: CASSLDYMGGTF.

The chain combines TRBV27 with TRBJ1-4; 7 nucleotides agree with TRBD1. V lost 2 bases to trimming and J lost 7 bases; unmatched junction nucleotides: 13. Per germline, CDR1 MNHEY and CDR2 SMNVEV (reference sequence). This CDR3 has 17 residues. Here the CDR3 reads CASSLRPSQGGGEKLFF. DNA for the CDR3: TGTGCCAGCAGTTTAAGACCCTCCCAGGGGGGGGGTGAAAAACTGTTTTTT.

CDR3 amino acids: CAINDPGSRGGGYTF. CDR3 bases: TGTGCCATCAATGACCCCGGATCAAGGGGGGGCGGCTACACCTTC. The genes are TRBV10-3 and TRBJ1-2; a weak D match, TRBD1 (6 bases). Germline V gene sequence: CDR1 ENHRY, CDR2 SYGVKD. Trimming removed 7 bases at V and 8 bases at J, with 23 bases between. The CDR3 is 15 residues long.

Details on this clone: Other DNA sequences from this sample encode an identical CDR3 as well. The J gene is TRBJ1-1, the V gene TRBV9; a weak D match, TRBD1 (5 bases). This CDR3 has 14 residues. V shed 0 bases and J shed 5 bases, with 11 bases lying between them. Germline lookup yields CDR1 SGDLS and CDR2 YYNGEE. This CDR3 is CASSVGPGGTEAFF. DNA for the CDR3: TGTGCCAGCAGCGTAGGTCCCGGGGGGACTGAAGCTTTCTTT. Using reference TRBV9 and TRBJ1-1 for the parts outside the CDR3, the full variable domain is DSGVTQTPKHLITATGQRVTLRCSPRSGDLSVYWYQQSLDQGLQFLIQYYNGEERAKGNILERFSAQQFPDLHSELNLSSLELGDSALYFCASSVGPGGTEAFFGQGTRLTVV.

This clone was seen a handful of times. The rearrangement links TRBV2 to TRBJ1-2; D not certain. Germline CDR1 SNHLY, CDR2 FYNNEI. V was shortened by 6 bases and J by 5 bases, with 13 bases between the two germline ends. The CDR3 is 13 residues long. CDR3 residues: CASRIKTQYGYTF. The CDR3 region has the DNA TGTGCCAGCAGAATTAAAACTCAATATGGCTACACCTTC.

J is TRBJ1-5 and V is TRBV27; 7 positions agree with TRBD1. Trimming removed 6 bases from V and 2 bases from J; junction bases left unmatched: 10. The CDR3 sequence is 16 residues long. Germline V gene lookup returns CDR1 MNHEY and CDR2 SMNVEV (reference sequence). CDR3 sequence: CASSLTGYVGNQPQHF. CDR3 coding DNA: TGTGCCAGCAGCCTGACAGGGTACGTTGGCAATCAGCCCCAGCATTTT.

This clone was observed a few times. The chain carries TRBV4-3 and TRBJ1-3; D is unresolved. The germline gives CDR1 LGHNA, CDR2 YSLEER. The CDR3 loop spans 13 amino acids. V was shortened by 2 bases and J by 8 bases, with 10 bases between the two germline ends. The CDR3 DNA sequence: TGCGCCAGCAGCCAATCACTCCGGGACACCATATATTTT. Its translation is CASSQSLRDTIYF.

The chain has TRBV6-5 and TRBJ1-2, with a tentative D call TRBD1 (5 bases). CDR1 and CDR2 from the germline V gene are MNHEY and SVGAGI. Trimming pared 5 bases from V and 0 bases from J, leaving 7 bases between. The CDR3 sequence is 13 residues long. The CDR3: CASSPQANYGYTF. As DNA, the CDR3 is TGTGCCAGCAGTCCACAGGCTAACTATGGCTACACCTTC.

This clone has just one count. This chain uses TRBV5-1 with TRBJ2-1; 10 bases line up with TRBD2. The CDR3 is 16 residues long. The ends lost 5 bases at V and 0 bases at J; junction bases unmatched: 5. Germline CDR1 SGHRS, CDR2 YFSETQ. The CDR3, as DNA: TGCGCCAGCAGACGAGCGGGGGGGAACTCCTACAATGAGCAGTTCTTC. Protein product: CASRRAGGNSYNEQFF.